This is a list of T cell receptor beta chains from one sample in a study of regulatory and conventional T cells in RAG deficiency. TCRdb keeps only in-frame clones here, not all; method: immunoSEQ multiplex PCR. This sample has roughly 34,000 clones, with about 80% found just once. The data also belong to a second study, concerning regulatory T cells.

Input material: CD4+ effector T cells sorted from blood. The receptor set was obtained from a human donor in good health. CDR3s leave out the opening cysteine and the closing phenylalanine or tryptophan. The order of the fields is J gene, V gene, CDR3 protein.

j_call: TRBJ1-4
v_call: TRBV15
cdr3_aa: ATSGRWEKLF

j_call: TRBJ2-3
v_call: TRBV13
cdr3_aa: ASSLGGTGKPDTQY

j_call: TRBJ2-5
v_call: TRBV5-1
cdr3_aa: ASSTGTAKETQY

j_call: TRBJ1-2
v_call: TRBV5-1
cdr3_aa: ASSLDPTVTRGYT

j_call: TRBJ1-1
v_call: TRBV5-6
cdr3_aa: ASSHLSGTSKVMNTEAF

j_call: TRBJ1-6
v_call: TRBV7-8
cdr3_aa: ASSLHLASYNSPLH

j_call: TRBJ2-7
v_call: TRBV7-8
cdr3_aa: ASSLGQGVNEQY

j_call: TRBJ2-3
v_call: TRBV5-4
cdr3_aa: ASSSRTSGGIPHL

j_call: TRBJ2-5
v_call: TRBV27
cdr3_aa: ASSRSGAPGVSWWQETQY

j_call: TRBJ2-5
v_call: TRBV10-3
cdr3_aa: AITGQQQETQY

j_call: TRBJ1-1
v_call: TRBV11-2
cdr3_aa: ASSQSGTEAF

j_call: TRBJ2-1
v_call: TRBV7-7
cdr3_aa: ASSLGWQEVRQF

j_call: TRBJ2-2
v_call: TRBV7-3
cdr3_aa: ASSVDRGTGELF

j_call: TRBJ2-5
v_call: TRBV6-5
cdr3_aa: ASSYILDREETQY

j_call: TRBJ1-1
v_call: TRBV7-8
cdr3_aa: ATTRTGTLNTEAF

j_call: TRBJ2-3
v_call: TRBV12-5
cdr3_aa: ASGLPTHTDTQY

j_call: TRBJ1-5
v_call: TRBV9
cdr3_aa: ASGPGNSNQPQH

j_call: TRBJ1-5
v_call: TRBV5-6
cdr3_aa: ASSLPGEVQPQH

j_call: TRBJ1-4
v_call: TRBV4-2
cdr3_aa: ASSQDYQGGATNEKLF

j_call: TRBJ1-3
v_call: TRBV18
cdr3_aa: ASSRAGTDSGNTIY

j_call: TRBJ2-1
v_call: TRBV7-3
cdr3_aa: ASSLVGGGPGDEQF

j_call: TRBJ2-2
v_call: TRBV6-5
cdr3_aa: ASSYGTRNTGELF

j_call: TRBJ2-3
v_call: TRBV27
cdr3_aa: ASSLGAGGRQTQY

j_call: TRBJ2-1
v_call: TRBV14
cdr3_aa: ASSHAGTSGGASDF

j_call: TRBJ1-5
v_call: TRBV28
cdr3_aa: ASSLDNQPQH

j_call: TRBJ1-1
v_call: TRBV27
cdr3_aa: ASSSWSEMNTEAF

j_call: TRBJ1-2
v_call: TRBV30
cdr3_aa: AWSVGQGGGYT

j_call: TRBJ1-6
v_call: TRBV6-5
cdr3_aa: ASSGQEGTISPLH

j_call: TRBJ2-5
v_call: TRBV7-9
cdr3_aa: ASSWADVAQY

j_call: TRBJ1-4
v_call: TRBV10-2
cdr3_aa: ASANPPGTRDEKLF

j_call: TRBJ1-6
v_call: TRBV29-1
cdr3_aa: SVRTGGNSPLH

j_call: TRBJ2-7
v_call: TRBV7-7
cdr3_aa: ASSPGTGVIEQY